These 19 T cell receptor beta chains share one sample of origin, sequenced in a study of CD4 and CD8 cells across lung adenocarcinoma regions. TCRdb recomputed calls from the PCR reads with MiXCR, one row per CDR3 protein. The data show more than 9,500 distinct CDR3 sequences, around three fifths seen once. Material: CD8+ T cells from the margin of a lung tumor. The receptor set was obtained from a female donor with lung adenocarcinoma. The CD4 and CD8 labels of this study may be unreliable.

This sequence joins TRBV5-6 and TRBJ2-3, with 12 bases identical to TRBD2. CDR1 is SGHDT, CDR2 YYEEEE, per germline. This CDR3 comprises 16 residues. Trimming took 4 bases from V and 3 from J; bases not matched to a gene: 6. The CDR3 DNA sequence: TGTGCCAGCAGCCCTTTCGGACTAGCGGGGACAGATACGCAGTATTTT. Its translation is CASSPFGLAGTDTQYF. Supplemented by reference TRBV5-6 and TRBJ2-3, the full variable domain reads DAGVTQSPTHLIKTRGQQVTLRCSPKSGHDTVSWYQQALGQGPQFIFQYYEEEERQRGNFPDRFSGHQFPNYSSELNVNALLLGDSALYLCASSPFGLAGTDTQYFGPGTRLTVL.

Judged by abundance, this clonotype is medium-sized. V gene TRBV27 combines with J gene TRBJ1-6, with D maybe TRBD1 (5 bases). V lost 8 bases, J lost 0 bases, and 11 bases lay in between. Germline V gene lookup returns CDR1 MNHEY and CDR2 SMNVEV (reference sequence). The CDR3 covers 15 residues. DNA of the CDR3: TGTGCCAGCCGGGACCCCAGCTCCTATAATTCACCCCTCCACTTT. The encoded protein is CASRDPSSYNSPLHF.

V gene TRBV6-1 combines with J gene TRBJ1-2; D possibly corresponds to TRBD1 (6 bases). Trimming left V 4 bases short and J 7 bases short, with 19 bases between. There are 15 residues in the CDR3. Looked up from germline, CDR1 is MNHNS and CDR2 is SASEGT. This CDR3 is CASSGIGGAGSGYTF. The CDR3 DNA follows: TGTGCCAGCAGTGGAATTGGGGGCGCGGGATCTGGCTACACCTTC.

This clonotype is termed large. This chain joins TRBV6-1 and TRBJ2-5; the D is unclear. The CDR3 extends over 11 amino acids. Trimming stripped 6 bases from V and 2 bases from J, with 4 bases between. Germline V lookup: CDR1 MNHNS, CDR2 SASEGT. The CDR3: CASSEQETQYF. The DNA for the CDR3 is TGTGCCAGCAGCGAACAAGAGACCCAGTACTTC.

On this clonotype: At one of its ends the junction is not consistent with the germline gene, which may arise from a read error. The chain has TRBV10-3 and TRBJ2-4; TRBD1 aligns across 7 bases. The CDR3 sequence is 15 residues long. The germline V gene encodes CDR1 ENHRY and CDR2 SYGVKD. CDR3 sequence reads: CAVGQGVCATNTQYF. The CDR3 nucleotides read TGTGCCGTCGGGCAGGGGGTCTGCGCTACAAACACGCAGTATTTC.

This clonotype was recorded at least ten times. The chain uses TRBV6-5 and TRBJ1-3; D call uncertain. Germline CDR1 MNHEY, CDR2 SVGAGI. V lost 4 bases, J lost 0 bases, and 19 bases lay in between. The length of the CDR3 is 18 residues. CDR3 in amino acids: CASSFDIFPSLSGNTIYF. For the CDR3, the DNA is TGTGCCAGCAGTTTTGACATTTTCCCCTCTCTCTCTGGAAACACCATATATTTT.

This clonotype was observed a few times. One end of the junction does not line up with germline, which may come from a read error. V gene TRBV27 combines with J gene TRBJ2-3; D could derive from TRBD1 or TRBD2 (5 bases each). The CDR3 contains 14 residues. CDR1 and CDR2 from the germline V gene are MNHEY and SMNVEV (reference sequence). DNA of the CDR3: TGTGCCAGCAGGGGGCTGGGGGTCAAAGATACTCAGTACTTT. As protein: CASRGLGVKDTQYF.

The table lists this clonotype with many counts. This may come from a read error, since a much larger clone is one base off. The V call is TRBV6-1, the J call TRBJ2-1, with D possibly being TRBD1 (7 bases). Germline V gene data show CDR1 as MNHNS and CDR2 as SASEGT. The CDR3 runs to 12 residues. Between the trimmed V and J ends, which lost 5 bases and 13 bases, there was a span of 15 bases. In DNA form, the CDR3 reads TGTGCCAGCAGTCAGGGGGGCGGGACCCAGTTCTTC. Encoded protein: CASSQGGGTQFF.

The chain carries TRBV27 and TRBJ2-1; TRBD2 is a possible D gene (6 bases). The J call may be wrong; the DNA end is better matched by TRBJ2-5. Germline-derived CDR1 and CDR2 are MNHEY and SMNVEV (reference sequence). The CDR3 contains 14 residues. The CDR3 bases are TGTGCGGGCAGCGGGCCTCGTGAGACAGATACCCAGTACTTC. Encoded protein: CAGSGPRETDTQYF.

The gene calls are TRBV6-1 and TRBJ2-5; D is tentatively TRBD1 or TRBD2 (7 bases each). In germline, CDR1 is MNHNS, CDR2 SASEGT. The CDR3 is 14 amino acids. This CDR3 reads CASQGGGAQDIQYF. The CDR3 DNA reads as TGTGCGAGTCAGGGGGGGGGTGCCCAAGACATCCAGTACTTC.

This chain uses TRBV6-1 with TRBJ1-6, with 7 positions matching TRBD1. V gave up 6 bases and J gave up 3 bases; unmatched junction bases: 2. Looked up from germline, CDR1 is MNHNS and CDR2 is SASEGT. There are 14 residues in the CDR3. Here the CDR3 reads CASRGQLYNSPLHF. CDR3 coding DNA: TGTGCCAGCAGGGGACAGCTCTATAATTCACCCCTCCACTTT.

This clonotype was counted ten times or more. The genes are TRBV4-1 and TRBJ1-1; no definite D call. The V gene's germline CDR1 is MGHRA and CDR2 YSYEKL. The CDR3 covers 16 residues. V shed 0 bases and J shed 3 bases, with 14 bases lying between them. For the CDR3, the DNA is TGCGCCAGCAGCCAAGATGGGAGGGATGGGGACACTGAAGCTTTCTTT. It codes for CASSQDGRDGDTEAFF.

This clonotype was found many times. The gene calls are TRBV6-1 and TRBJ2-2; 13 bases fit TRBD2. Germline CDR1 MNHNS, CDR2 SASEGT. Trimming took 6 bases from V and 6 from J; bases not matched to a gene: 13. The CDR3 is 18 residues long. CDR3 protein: CASSLLTSGGPYAGELFF. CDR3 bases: TGTGCCAGCAGCCTATTGACTAGCGGGGGGCCCTATGCCGGGGAGCTGTTTTTT.

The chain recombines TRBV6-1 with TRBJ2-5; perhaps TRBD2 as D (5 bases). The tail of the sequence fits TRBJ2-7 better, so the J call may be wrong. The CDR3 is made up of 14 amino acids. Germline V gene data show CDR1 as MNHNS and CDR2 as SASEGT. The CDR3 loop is CASSDNGMAYEQYF. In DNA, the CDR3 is TGTGCCAGCAGTGATAACGGGATGGCTTACGAGCAGTACTTC.

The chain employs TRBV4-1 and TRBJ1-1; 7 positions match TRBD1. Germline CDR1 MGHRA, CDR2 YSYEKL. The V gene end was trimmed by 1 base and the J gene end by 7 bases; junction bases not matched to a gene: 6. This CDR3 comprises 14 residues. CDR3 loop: CASSQGTGSIEAFF. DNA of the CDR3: TGCGCCAGCAGCCAAGGGACAGGATCAATTGAAGCTTTCTTT.

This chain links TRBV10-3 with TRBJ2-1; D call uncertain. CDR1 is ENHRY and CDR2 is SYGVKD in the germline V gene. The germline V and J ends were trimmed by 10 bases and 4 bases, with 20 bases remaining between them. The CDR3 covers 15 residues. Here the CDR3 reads CATTVGPGRYNEQFF. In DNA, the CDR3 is TGTGCCACTACCGTCGGGCCTGGAAGGTACAATGAGCAGTTCTTC.

CDR3 sequence (DNA): TGTGCCAGCAGTGAAACGGAGCTATGGAATGAGCAGTTCTTC. Amino acid sequence: CASSETELWNEQFF. This sequence joins TRBV25-1 and TRBJ2-1; D is undetermined. CDR1 is MGHDK, CDR2 SYGVNS, per germline. The CDR3 extends over 14 amino acids. V was pared by 2 bases and J by 7 bases, with 12 bases between.

CDR3 sequence reads: CAAGMGDTDTQYF. The CDR3 nucleotides are TGCGCAGCGGGGATGGGAGACACAGACACTCAGTACTTC. The gene calls are TRBV10-2 and TRBJ2-4; 7 nucleotides align to TRBD2. Per the germline V gene, CDR1 is WSHSY and CDR2 is SAAADI. The CDR3 length is 13 residues.

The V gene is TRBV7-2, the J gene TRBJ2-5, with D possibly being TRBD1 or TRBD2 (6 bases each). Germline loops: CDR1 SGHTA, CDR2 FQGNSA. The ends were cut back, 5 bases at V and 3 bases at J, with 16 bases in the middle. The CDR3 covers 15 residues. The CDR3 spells CASSRRGRIEETQYF. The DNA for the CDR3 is TGTGCCAGCAGCCGTAGGGGGAGGATCGAAGAGACCCAGTACTTC.